What follows are 4 T cell receptor beta chains derived from one specimen sequenced in a study of OX40 agonist ivuxolimab in advanced cancers. Sequencing used immunoSEQ multiplex PCR; TCRdb keeps in-frame clones, though not all of them. The sample records 50,000 to 65,000 clones, around nine tenths being singletons. This material consisted of CD4+ or CD8+ T cells sorted from blood, taken in a trial of the OX40 agonist ivuxolimab. The receptors derive from an adult with an advanced solid tumor such as melanoma, head and neck, liver or kidney cancer.

The chain combines TRBV30 with TRBJ2-2; D remains ambiguous. V was shortened by 4 bases and J by 6 bases, with 24 bases between the two germline ends. In germline, CDR1 is GTSNPN, CDR2 SVGIG (reference sequence). This CDR3 is built from 17 residues. The CDR3 region is CAWTPPRSGLSAGELFF. CDR3 nucleotide sequence: TGTGCCTGGACTCCCCCCAGATCGGGCCTATCCGCCGGGGAGCTGTTTTTT.

The J gene is TRBJ2-1, the V gene TRBV14; the match to TRBD1 covers 7 bases. Per the germline V gene, CDR1 is SGHDN and CDR2 is FVKESK. Germline trimming cut 1 base from V and 0 bases from J; bases unmatched to any gene: 0. The CDR3 contains 15 residues. CDR3 region: CASSQGQGSYNEQFF. CDR3 DNA: TGTGCCAGCAGCCAAGGACAGGGCTCCTACAATGAGCAGTTCTTC.

The chain combines TRBV2 with TRBJ2-2; 8 bases fit TRBD1. V lost 8 bases to trimming and J lost 6 bases; unmatched junction nucleotides: 11. CDR1 is SNHLY, CDR2 FYNNEI, per germline. CDR3 length equals 15 residues. CDR3 DNA sequence: TGTGCCAGCTTTGGACAGGGCCTCTTCTCCGGGGAGCTGTTTTTT. It translates to CASFGQGLFSGELFF.

The rearrangement uses TRBV11-2 and TRBJ1-2, with a weak D call TRBD1 (5 bases). Germline lookup yields CDR1 SGHAT and CDR2 FQNNGV. The CDR3 is 13 residues long. V dropped 4 bases and J dropped 8 bases, with 14 bases sitting between them. The CDR3 here is CASSSLQGGGYTF. The CDR3 nucleotides are TGTGCCAGCAGCTCCCTCCAGGGCGGGGGCTACACCTTC.